The clone carrying this TCR beta chain was seen repeatedly, ten times or more. Regions amplified from RNA transcripts were the TCR beta CDR3 regions. The TCR CDR3 was amplified in a first-round RT-PCR using the HTBI primer set. TCRdb processed the multiplex PCR reads anew with MiXCR; each CDR3 protein has one entry. The repertoire holds approximately 570,000 distinct CDR3 sequences, with 20% as singletons. The record originates from a study of T cells in Graves' hyperthyroidism and ophthalmopathy. The germline CDR1 and CDR2 sequences are MGHRA and YSYEKL. The ends were cut back, 5 bases at V and 7 bases at J, with 17 bases in the middle. The CDR3 is 14 residues long.

The chain joins TRBV4-1 to TRBJ1-2; D remains ambiguous. The sequencing input was blood. The clonotype comes from a man aged 35 to 55 with Graves' ophthalmopathy. The CDR3 loop is CASSEVTLTGGYTF. The CDR3 DNA follows: TGCGCCAGCAGCGAAGTTACTCTAACGGGTGGCTACACCTTC.